This entry lists 14 T cell receptor beta chains sequenced from one sample in a study of OX40 agonist ivuxolimab in advanced cancers. Repertoires were generated with immunoSEQ multiplex PCR, while TCRdb's copy carries only in-frame clones and drops some. Of approximately 60,000 clones listed, 84% were seen once; the top ten hold about 27%. Specimen: CD4+ or CD8+ T cells sorted from blood, collected in a trial of the OX40 agonist ivuxolimab. These receptor sequences come from an adult with an advanced solid tumor such as melanoma, head and neck, liver or kidney cancer.

On this clone: The identical CDR3 is also encoded by other nucleotide sequences in the sample. The chain recombines TRBV27 with TRBJ1-1, with D perhaps TRBD1 (5 bases). This CDR3 spans 13 amino acids. CDR1 is MNHEY, CDR2 SMNVEV, per germline (reference sequence). Trimming shortened V by 6 bases and J by 2 bases, and 10 bases separated the two germline ends. The CDR3 loop reads CASSWGPNTEAFF. In nucleotides, the CDR3 is TGTGCCAGCAGCTGGGGACCTAACACTGAAGCTTTCTTT.

This chain connects TRBV19 to TRBJ1-4, with 7 bases that match TRBD1. V gave up 5 bases and J gave up 0 bases; unmatched junction bases: 3. Germline CDR1 and CDR2: LNHDA and SQIVND (reference sequence). The CDR3 has 15 residues. For the CDR3, the DNA is TGTGCCAGTAGTGCCGGGACAGCAACTAATGAAAAACTGTTTTTT. This encodes CASSAGTATNEKLFF.

The J gene is TRBJ1-1, the V gene TRBV28; D is unclear. CDR1 is MDHEN and CDR2 is SYDVKM in the germline V gene. This CDR3 is 14 amino acids long. Between the trimmed V and J ends, which lost 8 bases and 1 base, there was a span of 14 bases. In DNA, the CDR3 is TGTGCCAGCCCCTCCGCATTGGCGAACACTGAAGCTTTCTTT. Amino acid sequence: CASPSALANTEAFF. Based on the CDR3 plus reference TRBV28 and TRBJ1-1, the full variable domain is DVKVTQSSRYLVKRTGEKVFLECVQDMDHENMFWYRQDPGLGLRLIYFSYDVKMKEKGDIPEGYSVSREKKERFSLILESASTNQTSMYLCASPSALANTEAFFGQGTRLTVV.

The rearrangement links TRBV14 to TRBJ2-1, with D possibly being TRBD1 or TRBD2 (5 bases each). From germline, CDR1 is SGHDN and CDR2 FVKESK. V shed 7 bases and J shed 7 bases, with 14 bases lying between them. There are 13 residues in the CDR3. The CDR3 protein is CASNTGTRNEQFF. DNA for the CDR3: TGTGCCAGCAACACTGGGACCAGAAATGAGCAGTTCTTC.

The V gene is TRBV10-3, the J gene TRBJ2-5; 7 nucleotides match TRBD2. This CDR3 is built from 13 residues. Germline assignment: CDR1 ENHRY and CDR2 SYGVKD. With V trimmed by 4 bases and J by 6 bases, 5 bases remained unmatched. DNA for the CDR3: TGTGCCATCAGTGCAACTGGGACTAAGACCCAGTACTTC. Encoded protein: CAISATGTKTQYF.

The rearrangement links TRBV5-1 to TRBJ2-2, with D unresolved. Trimming shortened V by 8 bases and J by 0 bases, and 14 bases separated the two germline ends. Germline values: CDR1 SGHRS, CDR2 YFSETQ. The CDR3 contains 15 residues. CDR3: CASTVGVTNTGELFF. The CDR3 bases are TGCGCCAGTACCGTTGGCGTAACGAACACCGGGGAGCTGTTTTTT. Filled out from reference TRBV5-1 and TRBJ2-2, the complete variable domain reads KAGVTQTPRYLIKTRGQQVTLSCSPISGHRSVSWYQQTPGQGLQFLFEYFSETQRNKGNFPGRFSGRQFSNSRSEMNVSTLELGDSALYLCASTVGVTNTGELFFGEGSRLTVL.

This chain links TRBV7-6 with TRBJ2-7; 7 nucleotides line up with TRBD2. The CDR3 length is 15 residues. J lost 3 bases, V lost 7 bases, and 12 bases had no gene match. Germline CDR1 SGHVS, CDR2 FNYEAQ. This chain's CDR3 is CASTLRAGTNYEQYF. CDR3 coding DNA: TGTGCCAGCACCCTAAGGGCAGGGACTAACTACGAGCAGTACTTC.

V usage is TRBV6-5 and J usage is TRBJ2-1; weak D call: TRBD2 (5 bases). CDR1 and CDR2 (germline): MNHEY, SVGAGI. The CDR3 is made up of 14 amino acids. Trimming cost V 2 bases and J 0 bases, with 5 bases left between them. The CDR3 region has the DNA TGTGCCAGCAGTTACACTAGCTCCTACAATGAGCAGTTCTTC. It is translated as CASSYTSSYNEQFF.

The chain carries TRBV5-1 and TRBJ2-2, with D hard to call. Germline assignment: CDR1 SGHRS and CDR2 YFSETQ. CDR3 length: 11 amino acids. With 5 bases removed from V and 5 bases from J, the gap between germline ends came to 4 bases. The CDR3 protein is CASRLTGELFF. CDR3 DNA: TGCGCCAGCAGGCTAACCGGGGAGCTGTTTTTT.

The V call is TRBV18, the J call TRBJ2-3; weak D call: TRBD2 (6 bases). CDR1 and CDR2 (germline): KGHSH, LQKENI. The CDR3 has 16 residues. V gave up 1 base and J gave up 0 bases, with 11 bases separating them. CDR3 amino acids: CASSPRPGGSTDTQYF. The DNA for the CDR3 is TGTGCCAGCTCACCACGGCCCGGGGGAAGCACAGATACGCAGTATTTT.

V usage is TRBV5-1 and J usage is TRBJ2-1, with TRBD2 identical over 11 bases. The junction had 6 bases not matched to a gene; V was cut back by 0 bases and J by 7 bases. CDR1 and CDR2 from the germline V gene are SGHRS and YFSETQ. This CDR3 region has 16 residues. CDR3 loop: CASSLEGLADRNEQFF. The CDR3 nucleotides are TGCGCCAGCAGCTTGGAGGGACTAGCGGACAGGAATGAGCAGTTCTTC. Full variable domain (rest looked up from reference TRBV5-1 and TRBJ2-1): KAGVTQTPRYLIKTRGQQVTLSCSPISGHRSVSWYQQTPGQGLQFLFEYFSETQRNKGNFPGRFSGRQFSNSRSEMNVSTLELGDSALYLCASSLEGLADRNEQFFGPGTRLTVL.

This clone was observed a handful of times. The V and J genes are TRBV5-6 and TRBJ2-1; D is possibly TRBD2 (6 bases). Trimming took 6 bases from V and 5 from J, leaving 12 bases between them. The CDR3 totals 13 residues. Germline loops: CDR1 SGHDT, CDR2 YYEEEE. The chain's CDR3 is CASTLGGDNEQFF. CDR3 sequence (DNA): TGTGCCAGCACCCTGGGGGGAGACAATGAGCAGTTCTTC.

The rearrangement uses TRBV7-6 and TRBJ2-1; D is unresolved. Trimming cost V 5 bases and J 7 bases, with 6 bases left between them. Germline V gene sequence: CDR1 SGHVS, CDR2 FNYEAQ. The CDR3 runs to 11 residues. The CDR3 DNA follows: TGTGCCAGCAGCCAAGGGAATGAGCAGTTCTTC. Encoded protein: CASSQGNEQFF.

V is TRBV4-2 and J is TRBJ1-1, with D uncertain. Germline values: CDR1 LGHNA, CDR2 YNFKEQ. The CDR3 runs 13 residues. V shed 6 bases and J shed 2 bases, with 10 bases lying between them. The CDR3 reads CASSTVENTEAFF. The CDR3 bases are TGTGCCAGCAGTACGGTCGAAAACACTGAAGCTTTCTTT.